The source of this T cell receptor beta chain is a study of cytomegalovirus exposure and HLA in healthy donors. Overall study: Prior work identified 120 million or so unique TCR beta sequences in 150 million to 200 million T cells.

With 60 Vbeta and 13 Jbeta primers, the PCR was carried out. The authors' processing: About 10 million of tens of millions of unique TCR beta chains were shared, per a later count. TCRdb's table, derived via immunoSEQ multiplex PCR, lists solely in-frame clones and lacks some. The V and J calls and the clone size are those of that table, but D and trimming were determined from the DNA. The sample includes over 110,000 clones, around 73% of them seen just once. Among the donors, all were healthy bone marrow donors. The clonotype comes from a woman aged 35 to 49 in good health and CMV-seronegative. The specimen was PBMCs.

The CDR3 DNA sequence: TGTGCCAGCCAACCAGAACTAGCGGATCAAGAGACCCAGTACTTC. Amino acid sequence: CASQPELADQETQYF. The chain couples TRBV11-2 to TRBJ2-5; 8 bases are a match to TRBD2. The V and J ends lost 8 bases and 2 bases, in that order; junction bases with no gene match: 10. Germline V gives CDR1 SGHAT, CDR2 FQNNGV. This CDR3 contains 15 residues.